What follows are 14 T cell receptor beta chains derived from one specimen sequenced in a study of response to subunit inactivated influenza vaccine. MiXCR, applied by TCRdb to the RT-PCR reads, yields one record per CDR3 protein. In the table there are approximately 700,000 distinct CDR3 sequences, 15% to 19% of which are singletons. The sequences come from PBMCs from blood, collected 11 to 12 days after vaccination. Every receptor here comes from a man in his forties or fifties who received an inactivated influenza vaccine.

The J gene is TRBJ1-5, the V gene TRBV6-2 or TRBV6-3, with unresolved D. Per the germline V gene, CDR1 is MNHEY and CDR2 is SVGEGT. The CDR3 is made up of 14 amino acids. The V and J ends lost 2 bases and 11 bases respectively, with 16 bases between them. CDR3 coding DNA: TGTGCCAGCAGTTACGGCGCAGTAGGTTCAGCCCAGCATTTT. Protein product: CASSYGAVGSAQHF.

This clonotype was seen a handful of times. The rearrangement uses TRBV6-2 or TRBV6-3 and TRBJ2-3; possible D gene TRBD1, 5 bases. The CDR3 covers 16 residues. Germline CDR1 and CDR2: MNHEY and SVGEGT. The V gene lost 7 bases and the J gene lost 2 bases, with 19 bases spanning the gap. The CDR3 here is CASTDFRASPTDTQYF. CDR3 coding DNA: TGTGCCAGCACCGACTTCAGGGCTAGTCCCACAGATACGCAGTATTTT.

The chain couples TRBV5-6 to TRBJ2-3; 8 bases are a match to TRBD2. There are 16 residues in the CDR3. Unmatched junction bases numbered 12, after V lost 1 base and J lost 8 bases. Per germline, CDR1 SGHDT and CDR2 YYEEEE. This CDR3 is CASSLPVYGGAGTQYF. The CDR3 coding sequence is TGTGCCAGCAGCTTGCCGGTTTACGGGGGGGCCGGTACGCAGTATTTT.

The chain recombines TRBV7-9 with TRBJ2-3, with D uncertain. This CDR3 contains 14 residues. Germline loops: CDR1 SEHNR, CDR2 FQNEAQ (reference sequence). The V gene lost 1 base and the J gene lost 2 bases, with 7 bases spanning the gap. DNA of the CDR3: TGTGCCAGCAGCTTAGAATCTTTCACAGATACGCAGTATTTT. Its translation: CASSLESFTDTQYF.

In DNA form, the CDR3 reads TGTGCCAGCAGCCATACGGCAGGGCCGAACACCGGGGAGCTGTTTTTT. This encodes CASSHTAGPNTGELFF. This rearrangement joins TRBV5-6 to TRBJ2-2; TRBD1 is a possible D gene (5 bases). CDR3 length: 16 amino acids. Germline V gives CDR1 SGHDT, CDR2 YYEEEE. Trimming removed 4 bases at V and 0 bases at J, with 13 bases between.

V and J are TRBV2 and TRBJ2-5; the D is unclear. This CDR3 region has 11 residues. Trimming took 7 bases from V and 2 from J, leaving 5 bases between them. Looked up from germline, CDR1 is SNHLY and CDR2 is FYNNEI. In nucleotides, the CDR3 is TGTGCCAGCATACTTCAAGAGACCCAGTACTTC. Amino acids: CASILQETQYF.

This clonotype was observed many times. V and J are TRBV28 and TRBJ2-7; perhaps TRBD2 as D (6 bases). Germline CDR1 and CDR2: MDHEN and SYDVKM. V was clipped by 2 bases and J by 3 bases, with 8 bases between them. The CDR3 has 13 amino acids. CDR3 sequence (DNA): TGTGCCAGCAGTTTAGGGAGGTTCTACGAGCAGTACTTC. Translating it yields CASSLGRFYEQYF.

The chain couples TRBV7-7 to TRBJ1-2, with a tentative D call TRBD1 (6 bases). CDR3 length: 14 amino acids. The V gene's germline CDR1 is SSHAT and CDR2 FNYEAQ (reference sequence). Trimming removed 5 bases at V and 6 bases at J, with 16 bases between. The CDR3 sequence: CASSPLQGSHGYTF. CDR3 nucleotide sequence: TGTGCCAGCAGCCCTCTACAGGGTTCTCATGGCTACACCTTC.

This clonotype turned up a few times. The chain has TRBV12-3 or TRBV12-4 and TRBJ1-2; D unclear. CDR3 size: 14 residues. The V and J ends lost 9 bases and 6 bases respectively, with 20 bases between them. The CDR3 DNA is TGTGCCAGTAAGTTTAGCTGGACTGCGCATGGCTACACCTTC. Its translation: CASKFSWTAHGYTF.

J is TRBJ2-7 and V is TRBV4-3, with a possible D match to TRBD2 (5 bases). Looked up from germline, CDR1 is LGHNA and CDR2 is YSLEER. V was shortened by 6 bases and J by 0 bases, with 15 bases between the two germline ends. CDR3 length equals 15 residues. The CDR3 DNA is TGCGCCAGCAGTCGAGACACGGGGTTCTCCTACGAGCAGTACTTC. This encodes CASSRDTGFSYEQYF.

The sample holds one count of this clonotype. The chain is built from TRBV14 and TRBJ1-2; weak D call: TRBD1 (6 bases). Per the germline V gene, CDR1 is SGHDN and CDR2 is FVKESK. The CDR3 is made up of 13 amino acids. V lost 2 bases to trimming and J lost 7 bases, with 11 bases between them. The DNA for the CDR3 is TGTGCCAGCAGCCAAACAGGGTATGGTGGCTACACCTTC. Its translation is CASSQTGYGGYTF.

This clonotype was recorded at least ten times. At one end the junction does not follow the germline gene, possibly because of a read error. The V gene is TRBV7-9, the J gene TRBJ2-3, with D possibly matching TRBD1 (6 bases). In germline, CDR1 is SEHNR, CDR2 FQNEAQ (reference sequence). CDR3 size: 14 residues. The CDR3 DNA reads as TGTGCCAGCCGCTTAAGGGACACCACAGATACGCAGTATTTT. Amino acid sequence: CASRLRDTTDTQYF.

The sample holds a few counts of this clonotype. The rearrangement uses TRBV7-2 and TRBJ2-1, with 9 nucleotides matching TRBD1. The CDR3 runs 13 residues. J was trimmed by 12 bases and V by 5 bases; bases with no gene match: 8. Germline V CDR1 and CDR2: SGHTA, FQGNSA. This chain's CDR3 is CASSPGTGTRQFF. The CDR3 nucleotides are TGTGCCAGCAGCCCAGGGACAGGGACACGGCAGTTCTTC.

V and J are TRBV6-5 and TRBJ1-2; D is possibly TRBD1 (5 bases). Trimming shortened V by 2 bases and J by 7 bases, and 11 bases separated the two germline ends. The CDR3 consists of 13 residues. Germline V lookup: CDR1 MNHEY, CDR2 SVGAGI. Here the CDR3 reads CASSYVGEFGYTF. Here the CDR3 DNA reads TGTGCCAGCAGTTACGTGGGGGAGTTTGGCTACACCTTC.